Reported below is one T cell receptor (beta chain). Its antigen is as yet unknown. The sample is drawn from a study of cytomegalovirus exposure and HLA in healthy donors. General study findings and limits: There were reportedly fewer N-insertions in an Asian-associated ancestry cluster than the roughly 670-donor mean, in a later analysis.

Researchers ran the PCR with 60 Vbeta and 13 Jbeta primers. Repertoires were generated with immunoSEQ multiplex PCR, while TCRdb's copy carries only in-frame clones and drops some. The sample holds around 170,000 clones; 75% to 90% are singletons and the top ten take about 2.4%. The germline gives CDR1 MDHEN, CDR2 SYDVKM. V dropped 5 bases and J dropped 7 bases, with 15 bases sitting between them. The CDR3 runs to 13 residues. This clonotype originated in a woman aged 50 to 60 in good health and CMV-seropositive. The sequencing sample was made of PBMCs. The chain recombines TRBV28 with TRBJ2-7; perhaps TRBD1 as D (6 bases). CDR3 protein: CASSITGSGEQYF. CDR3 coding DNA: TGTGCCAGCAGTATTACAGGGTCGGGGGAGCAGTACTTC. Combining the CDR3 with reference TRBV28 and TRBJ2-7 gives the whole variable domain DVKVTQSSRYLVKRTGEKVFLECVQDMDHENMFWYRQDPGLGLRLIYFSYDVKMKEKGDIPEGYSVSREKKERFSLILESASTNQTSMYLCASSITGSGEQYFGPGTRLTVT.